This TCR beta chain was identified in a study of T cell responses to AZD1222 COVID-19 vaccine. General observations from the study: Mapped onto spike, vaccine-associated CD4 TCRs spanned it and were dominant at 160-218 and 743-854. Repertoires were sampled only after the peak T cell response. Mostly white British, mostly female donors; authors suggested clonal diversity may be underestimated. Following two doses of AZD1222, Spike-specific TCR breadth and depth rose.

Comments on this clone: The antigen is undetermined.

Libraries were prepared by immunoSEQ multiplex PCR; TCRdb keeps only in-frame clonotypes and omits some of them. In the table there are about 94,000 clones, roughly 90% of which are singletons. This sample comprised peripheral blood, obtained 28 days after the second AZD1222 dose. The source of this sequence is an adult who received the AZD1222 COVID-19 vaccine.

CDR3 nucleotide sequence: TGTGCCTGCTTAGCAGGCGGGAGGGAAAGCACAGATACGCAGTATTTT. Its translation: CACLAGGRESTDTQYF. The J gene is TRBJ2-3, the V gene TRBV30; 9 positions agree with TRBD2. Germline V gives CDR1 GTSNPN, CDR2 SVGIG (reference sequence). Trimming took 6 bases from V and 0 from J; bases not matched to a gene: 10. The CDR3 runs to 16 residues.